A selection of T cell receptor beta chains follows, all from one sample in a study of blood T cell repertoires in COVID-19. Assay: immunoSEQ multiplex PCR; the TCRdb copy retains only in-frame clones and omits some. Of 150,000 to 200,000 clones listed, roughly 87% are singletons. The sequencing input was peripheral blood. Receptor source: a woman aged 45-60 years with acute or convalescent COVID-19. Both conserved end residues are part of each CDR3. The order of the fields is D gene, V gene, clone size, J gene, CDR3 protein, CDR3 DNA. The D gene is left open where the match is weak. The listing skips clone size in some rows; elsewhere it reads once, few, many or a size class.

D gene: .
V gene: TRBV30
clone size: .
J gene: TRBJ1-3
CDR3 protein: CAWRPRGLVNTIYF
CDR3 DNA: TGTGCCTGGAGACCCAGGGGCCTCGTCAACACCATATATTTT

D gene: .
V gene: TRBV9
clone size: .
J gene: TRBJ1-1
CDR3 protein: CASSVRPSREEGNTEAFF
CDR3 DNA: TGTGCCAGCAGCGTTCGTCCCTCTCGGGAGGAGGGGAACACTGAAGCTTTCTTT

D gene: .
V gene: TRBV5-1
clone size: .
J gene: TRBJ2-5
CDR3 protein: CASSFTGKQETQYF
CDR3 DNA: TGCGCCAGCAGCTTTACAGGGAAACAAGAGACCCAGTACTTC

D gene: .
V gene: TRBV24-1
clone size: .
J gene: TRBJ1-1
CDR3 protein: CATRPGGGGGAGEAFF
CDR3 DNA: TGTGCCACCCGCCCCGGGGGGGGAGGGGGGGCAGGTGAAGCTTTCTTT

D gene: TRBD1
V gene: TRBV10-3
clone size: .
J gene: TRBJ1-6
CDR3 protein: CAIRGTGDSRNSPLHF
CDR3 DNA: TGTGCCATCAGGGGGACTGGGGACAGTCGTAATTCACCCCTCCACTTT

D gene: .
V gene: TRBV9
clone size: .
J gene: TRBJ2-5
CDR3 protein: CASSVDDNLETQYF
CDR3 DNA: TGTGCCAGCAGCGTTGACGACAATCTGGAGACCCAGTACTTC

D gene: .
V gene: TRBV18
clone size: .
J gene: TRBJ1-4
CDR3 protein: CASSPPGGSTNEKLFF
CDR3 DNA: TGTGCCAGCTCACCACCGGGGGGAAGCACTAATGAAAAACTGTTTTTT

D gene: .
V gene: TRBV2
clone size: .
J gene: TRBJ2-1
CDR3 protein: CASSGSSGVWNEQFF
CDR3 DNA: TGTGCCAGCAGTGGATCCTCGGGAGTGTGGAATGAGCAGTTCTTC

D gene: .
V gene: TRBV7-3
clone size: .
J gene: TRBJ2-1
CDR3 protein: CASSLTSGPYNEQFF
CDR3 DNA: TGTGCCAGCAGCTTAACTAGCGGTCCCTACAATGAGCAGTTCTTC

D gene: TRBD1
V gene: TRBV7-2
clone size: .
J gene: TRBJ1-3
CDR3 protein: CASSFFGQGPGNTIYF
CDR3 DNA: TGTGCCAGCAGCTTCTTTGGACAGGGTCCTGGAAACACCATATATTTT

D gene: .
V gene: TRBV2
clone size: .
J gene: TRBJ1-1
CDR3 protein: CASSAEGRTEAFF
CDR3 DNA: TGTGCCAGCAGTGCTGAGGGGAGGACTGAAGCTTTCTTT

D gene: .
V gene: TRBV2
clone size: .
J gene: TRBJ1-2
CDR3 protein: CASSGGEYTF
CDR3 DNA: TGTGCCAGCAGTGGCGGGGAATACACCTTC

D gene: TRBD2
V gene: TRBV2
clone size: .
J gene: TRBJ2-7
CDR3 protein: CASSDEAGGRYEQYF
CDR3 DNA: TGTGCCAGCAGTGACGAGGCGGGGGGAAGGTACGAGCAGTACTTC

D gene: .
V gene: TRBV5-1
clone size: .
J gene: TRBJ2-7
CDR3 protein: CASSLVPESYEQYF
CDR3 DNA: TGCGCCAGCAGCTTGGTTCCGGAGTCCTACGAGCAGTACTTC

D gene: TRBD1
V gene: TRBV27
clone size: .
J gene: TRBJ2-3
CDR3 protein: CASSLQGADTQYF
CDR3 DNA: TGTGCCAGCAGTTTACAGGGGGCAGATACGCAGTATTTT

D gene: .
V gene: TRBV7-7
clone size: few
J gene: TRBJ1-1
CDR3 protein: CASSPSLRTEAFF
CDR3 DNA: TGTGCCAGCAGCCCTAGTCTGAGGACTGAAGCTTTCTTT

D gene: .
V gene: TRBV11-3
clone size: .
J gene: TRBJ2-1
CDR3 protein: CASKSGGVPWDNEQFF
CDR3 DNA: TGTGCCAGCAAATCCGGCGGGGTTCCCTGGGACAATGAGCAGTTCTTC

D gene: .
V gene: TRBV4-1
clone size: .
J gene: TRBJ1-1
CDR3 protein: CASSPEPGRNTEAFF
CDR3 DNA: TGCGCCAGCAGCCCTGAGCCGGGGAGAAACACTGAAGCTTTCTTT

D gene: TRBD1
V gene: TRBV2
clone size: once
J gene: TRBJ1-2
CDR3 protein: CAKTGGYGYTF
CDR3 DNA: TGTGCCAAGACAGGGGGCTATGGCTACACCTTC

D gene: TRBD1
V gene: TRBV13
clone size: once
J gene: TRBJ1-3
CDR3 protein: CASSGTGSSGNTIYF
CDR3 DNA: TGTGCCAGCAGCGGGACAGGTAGCTCTGGAAACACCATATATTTT